The following is a T cell receptor beta chain sequence with its context. Its antigen remains unknown. Using immunoSEQ multiplex PCR, the repertoire was profiled, and TCRdb retains in-frame clones only, with some absent. The table shows a few million clones, with around 92% occurring only once. The sample is drawn from a study of shared clonotypes between healthy human individuals. Whole-study results and caveats: Estimated richness was generally greater in naive than memory subsets. When compared with the clonotypes that were shared by all four sorted-subset donors, the non-shared clonotypes turned out to have lower generation probabilities.

This CDR3 has 18 residues. Sequencing input: naive CD4+ T cells from PBMCs. The subset denotes: CD45RA+ positively selected. This TCR came from a man aged 18 to 29 in good health. Some clones in this sample may be carry-over from other donors' samples. The rearrangement joins TRBV21-1 to TRBJ2-3; the table assigns TRBD2, which was not confirmed against the DNA. TRBV21-1 is marked as a pseudogene. The CDR3, as DNA: TGTGCCAGCAGCAAACGGACCCTGAGCGGGACTAGCACAGATACGCAGTATTTT. Translating it yields CASSKRTLSGTSTDTQYF.